This is a list of T cell receptor beta chains from one sample in a study of T cell repertoires in cytomegalovirus infection. A single record per CDR3 protein comes from TCRdb applying MiXCR to the reads. Here the sample spans 340,000 or so distinct CDR3 sequences, 25% being singletons. Antigens of these TCRs are unknown. The sample here was cultured PBMCs, taken from culture after CMV antigen stimulation. Receptors were obtained from a human donor in good health (CMV status not recorded). Some clones in this sample may be carry-over from other donors' samples. Both conserved end residues are part of each CDR3. The order of the fields is CDR3 length, V gene, J gene, D gene, clone size, CDR3 DNA, CDR3 protein. D genes are given only for firm matches. Size is stated for part of the rows, as once, few or many counts, or as a class when the clone is expanded.

len: 13
v_gene: TRBV24-1
j_gene: TRBJ2-6
d_gene: NA
abundance: NA
CDR3nt: TGTGCCACCTCCCGGGCTGGGGCCAACGTCCTGACTTTC
CDR3aa: CATSRAGANVLTF

len: 13
v_gene: TRBV12-3/TRBV12-4
j_gene: TRBJ2-3
d_gene: TRBD2
abundance: few
CDR3nt: TGTGCCAGCACTTCGGGAGGTTCTAATACGCAGTATTTT
CDR3aa: CASTSGGSNTQYF

len: 16
v_gene: TRBV28
j_gene: TRBJ2-1
d_gene: TRBD2
abundance: NA
CDR3nt: TGTGCCAGCAGTTCCGTATTAGCGGGAGACAGCAATGAGCAGTTCTTC
CDR3aa: CASSSVLAGDSNEQFF

len: 14
v_gene: TRBV7-2
j_gene: TRBJ2-2
d_gene: NA
abundance: NA
CDR3nt: TGTGCCAGCAGCCCGACTACCGAGGCCGGGGAGCTGTTTTTT
CDR3aa: CASSPTTEAGELFF

len: 13
v_gene: TRBV6-2/TRBV6-3
j_gene: TRBJ2-3
d_gene: NA
abundance: NA
CDR3nt: TGTGCCAGCAGTTACGAAGGACGAGCCACCAAGTATTTT
CDR3aa: CASSYEGRATKYF

len: 17
v_gene: TRBV6-5
j_gene: TRBJ1-3
d_gene: TRBD1
abundance: few
CDR3nt: TGTGCCAGCAGTTACTTCCCGGACAGGCCCTTTGGAAACACCATATATTTT
CDR3aa: CASSYFPDRPFGNTIYF

len: 13
v_gene: TRBV7-2
j_gene: TRBJ1-4
d_gene: NA
abundance: few
CDR3nt: TGTGCCAGCAGCTTAGGCACTAATGAAAAACTGTTTTTT
CDR3aa: CASSLGTNEKLFF

len: 16
v_gene: TRBV6-5
j_gene: TRBJ2-3
d_gene: TRBD2
abundance: few
CDR3nt: TGTGCCAGCAGTTACTCGAGTGCGGGAGGGGCAGATACGCAGTATTTT
CDR3aa: CASSYSSAGGADTQYF

len: 13
v_gene: TRBV20-1
j_gene: TRBJ1-1
d_gene: NA
abundance: few
CDR3nt: TGCAGTGCTAAGTTGGGGGCTAGGGCTGAAGCTTTCTTT
CDR3aa: CSAKLGARAEAFF

len: 16
v_gene: TRBV5-6
j_gene: TRBJ2-1
d_gene: TRBD2
abundance: NA
CDR3nt: TGTGCCAGCAGCTCAAGACTAGCGGGGCTCTACAATGAGCAGTTCTTC
CDR3aa: CASSSRLAGLYNEQFF

len: 13
v_gene: TRBV7-3
j_gene: TRBJ1-1
d_gene: TRBD1
abundance: NA
CDR3nt: TGTGCCAGCAGCCCAGGGGGAGAGACTGAAGCTTTCTTT
CDR3aa: CASSPGGETEAFF